Listed here are 28 T cell receptor beta chains from one sample, sequenced in a study of vaccination effects on CD4 cells after COVID-19. Antigen-specific CD4+ T cell clonotypes were called by their expansion after viral peptide-pool culture in ViraFEST. Investigators separated out CD4+ T cells once around nine days of culture had passed. Among the vaccine recipients, none had a prior SARS-CoV-2 infection, and nucleocapsid antibodies were negative. The assay was immunoSEQ multiplex PCR, and TCRdb's table has in-frame clones only and misses some. The sample lists 20,000 to 25,000 clones; approximately 70% were seen once. Which antigens these TCRs recognize remains unknown. This sample comprised CD4+ T cells from PBMCs cultured with HCoV-NL63 spike peptides, obtained before COVID-19 vaccination. The source of these receptors is a human donor who received a COVID-19 vaccine.

The V gene is TRBV20-1, the J gene TRBJ2-7; TRBD2 is a possible D gene (5 bases). Germline assignment: CDR1 DFQATT and CDR2 SNEGSKA (reference sequence). The CDR3 extends over 14 amino acids. Trimming left V 3 bases short and J 2 bases short, with 14 bases between. Here the CDR3 DNA reads TGCAGTGCTAGTCCCGCGGGCCGCACCTACGAGCAGTACTTC. Protein product: CSASPAGRTYEQYF.

This clone was observed a few times. This chain uses TRBV5-4 with TRBJ2-1; 14 bases map to TRBD2. The CDR3 consists of 16 residues. Looked up from germline, CDR1 is SGHNT and CDR2 is YYREEE (reference sequence). Germline trimming cut 4 bases from V and 8 bases from J; bases unmatched to any gene: 8. Here the CDR3 reads CASSLGTSGSIYEQFF. CDR3 DNA sequence: TGTGCCAGCAGCCTGGGGACTAGCGGGAGTATATATGAGCAGTTCTTC. Together with reference TRBV5-4 and TRBJ2-1, the CDR3 gives the full variable domain: ETGVTQSPTHLIKTRGQQVTLRCSSQSGHNTVSWYQQALGQGPQFIFQYYREEENGRGNFPPRFSGLQFPNYSSELNVNALELDDSALYLCASSLGTSGSIYEQFFGPGTRLTVL.

The rearrangement joins TRBV19 to TRBJ2-1; a weak D match, TRBD2 (6 bases). The CDR3 loop spans 12 amino acids. Trimming cost V 3 bases and J 8 bases, with 8 bases left between them. Germline CDR1 is LNHDA and CDR2 is SQIVND (reference sequence). CDR3 in DNA: TGTGCCAGTAGTATGACTAGGGATGAGCAGTTCTTC. Its protein is CASSMTRDEQFF.

The chain has TRBV6-6 and TRBJ1-2; 7 bases line up with TRBD1. Looked up from germline, CDR1 is MNHNY and CDR2 is SVGAGI (reference sequence). The CDR3 totals 16 residues. V was clipped by 5 bases and J by 4 bases; unmatched bases: 13. The CDR3 DNA reads TGTGCCAGCAGTCGAATAAGAGACAGGGTAATCTATGGCTACACCTTC. This encodes CASSRIRDRVIYGYTF.

This chain uses TRBV7-8 with TRBJ1-1, with D hard to call. CDR3 length: 14 residues. In germline, CDR1 is SGHVS, CDR2 FQNEAQ. Trimming left V 3 bases short and J 1 base short, with 9 bases between. In DNA, the CDR3 is TGTGCCAGCAGCTTTCAGTCGAGGAACACTGAAGCTTTCTTT. It specifies CASSFQSRNTEAFF.

The V and J genes are TRBV14 and TRBJ1-1; D not resolved. The V gene's germline CDR1 is SGHDN and CDR2 FVKESK. V lost 0 bases to trimming and J lost 1 base, with 12 bases between them. The CDR3 totals 16 residues. The CDR3 spells CASSQDFGTWNTEAFF. The CDR3 region has the DNA TGTGCCAGCAGCCAAGATTTCGGAACCTGGAACACTGAAGCTTTCTTT.

This clone is categorized as medium-sized. This rearrangement joins TRBV5-4 to TRBJ1-1; D remains ambiguous. CDR1 and CDR2 (germline): SGHNT, YYREEE (reference sequence). V lost 7 bases, J lost 1 base, and 5 bases lay in between. There are 11 residues in the CDR3. DNA of the CDR3: TGTGCCAGCTCTTCGAACACTGAAGCTTTCTTT. Its protein product is CASSSNTEAFF.

V and J are TRBV6-5 and TRBJ1-1; 8 nucleotides line up with TRBD1. V shed 7 bases, J shed 10 bases, and the junction held 8 bases outside the gene matches. Looked up from germline, CDR1 is MNHEY and CDR2 is SVGAGI. The CDR3 runs 12 residues. CDR3 DNA sequence: TGTGCCAGCAAATCCGGGACAGGTACAGCTTTCTTT. Encoded protein: CASKSGTGTAFF.

This clone has more than one count but fewer than ten. The J gene is TRBJ1-1, the V gene TRBV4-1, with 8 bases identical to TRBD1. There are 14 residues in the CDR3. V shed 5 bases and J 4 bases; nucleotides not matched to a gene: 6. The germline V gene has CDR1 MGHRA and CDR2 YSYEKL. CDR3 amino acids: CASSTGQGGTEAFF. The CDR3 nucleotides are TGCGCCAGCAGCACAGGACAGGGTGGCACTGAAGCTTTCTTT.

The table lists this clone with a few counts. The chain joins TRBV18 to TRBJ1-4; 11 bases are a match to TRBD1. This CDR3 contains 15 residues. From germline, CDR1 is KGHSH and CDR2 LQKENI. The V segment lost 3 bases and the J segment 7 bases; nucleotides outside the gene matches: 4. The CDR3 is CASSPPGTGGEKLFF. CDR3 nucleotide sequence: TGTGCCAGCTCACCGCCGGGGACAGGGGGTGAAAAACTGTTTTTT.

The chain is built from TRBV2 and TRBJ1-3; tentative D call: TRBD1 (5 bases). The V end was cut by 2 bases, the J end by 1 base, with 15 bases between. The CDR3 loop spans 17 amino acids. CDR1 is SNHLY, CDR2 FYNNEI, per germline. CDR3 in DNA: TGTGCCAGCAGTGAATACACAGGTGCCTATTCTGGAAACACCATATATTTT. Translated, it gives CASSEYTGAYSGNTIYF. The variable domain in full, with the rest retrieved from reference TRBV2 and TRBJ1-3, is EPEVTQTPSHQVTQMGQEVILRCVPISNHLYFYWYRQILGQKVEFLVSFYNNEISEKSEIFDDQFSVERPDGSNFTLKIRSTKLEDSAMYFCASSEYTGAYSGNTIYFGEGSWLTVV.

This chain joins TRBV6-5 and TRBJ2-6, with D possibly TRBD2 on 6 matching bases. Per germline, CDR1 MNHEY and CDR2 SVGAGI. Trimming took off 6 bases at V and 2 bases at J, with 11 bases between the two ends. The CDR3 extends over 15 amino acids. The CDR3 DNA follows: TGTGCCAGCAGCGGGGGTGGGGCTGGGGCCAACGTCCTGACTTTC. Translation: CASSGGGAGANVLTF.

This clone is a singleton in its sample. The chain uses TRBV10-2 and TRBJ2-5; no reliable D call. CDR1 WSHSY and CDR2 SAAADI come from the germline V gene. Trimming left V 8 bases short and J 1 base short, with 8 bases between. This CDR3 spans 12 amino acids. The CDR3: CASSEAQETQYF. In DNA form, the CDR3 reads TGCGCCAGCTCTGAGGCCCAAGAGACCCAGTACTTC.

The rearrangement links TRBV14 to TRBJ2-7; 8 bases map to TRBD1. With 1 base clipped from V and 2 bases from J, the junction kept 13 bases outside the gene matches. CDR3 size: 18 residues. The V gene's germline CDR1 is SGHDN and CDR2 FVKESK. Here the CDR3 DNA reads TGTGCCAGCAGCCAAGCCAAAGGGTTACGGGACAGGACCTACGAGCAGTACTTC. Amino acids: CASSQAKGLRDRTYEQYF.

This clone was recorded only once. This rearrangement joins TRBV19 to TRBJ1-5, with D unresolved. Germline CDR1 and CDR2: LNHDA and SQIVND (reference sequence). The CDR3 has 15 residues. Trimming left V 2 bases short and J 3 bases short, with 11 bases between. CDR3 protein: CASSILASDNQPQHF. CDR3 coding DNA: TGTGCCAGTAGTATATTGGCGTCGGACAATCAGCCCCAGCATTTT.

CDR3 in amino acids: CASSYSGQSTDTQYF. The CDR3 bases are TGTGCCAGCAGTTACTCTGGACAGAGCACAGATACGCAGTATTTT. The rearrangement joins TRBV6-5 to TRBJ2-3, with D perhaps TRBD1 (6 bases). The V end was cut by 0 bases, the J end by 0 bases, with 7 bases between. Germline V gives CDR1 MNHEY, CDR2 SVGAGI. This CDR3 comprises 15 residues.

This chain uses TRBV19 with TRBJ1-2; 9 positions match TRBD1. The V segment lost 7 bases and the J segment 8 bases; nucleotides outside the gene matches: 11. CDR1 and CDR2 (germline): LNHDA, SQIVND (reference sequence). There are 14 residues in the CDR3. CDR3 nucleotides: TGTGCCAGTAACCCTGGACAGGGGAGGGTCGGCTACACCTTC. This sequence encodes CASNPGQGRVGYTF.

This clone showed up just a few times. The chain recombines TRBV3-1 (or the pseudogene TRBV3-2) with TRBJ1-2; weak D call: TRBD1 (5 bases). The CDR3 loop spans 15 amino acids. V was pared by 2 bases and J by 7 bases, with 17 bases between. Germline CDR1 is LGHDT and CDR2 is YNNKEL (reference sequence). The CDR3 DNA sequence: TGTGCCAGCAGCCAACAGGGTCGAGTGGAGAGTGGCTACACCTTC. Its translation is CASSQQGRVESGYTF.

The chain is built from TRBV19 and TRBJ2-7; D might be TRBD2 (5 bases). Germline CDR1 and CDR2: LNHDA and SQIVND (reference sequence). This CDR3 contains 15 residues. Trimming removed 1 base from V and 4 bases from J, with 14 bases in between. The CDR3 nucleotides read TGTGCCAGTAGTATAGGAGGGATCGATTTATACGAGCAGTACTTC. This sequence encodes CASSIGGIDLYEQYF.

The V and J genes are TRBV9 and TRBJ2-1, with a weak D call TRBD1 (5 bases). The CDR3 is made up of 14 amino acids. Germline CDR1 is SGDLS and CDR2 is YYNGEE. V lost 4 bases and J lost 10, with 18 bases in between. The CDR3 nucleotides read TGTGCCAGCAGCAAGCGAACTACAGGATCCGAGCAGTTCTTC. It translates to CASSKRTTGSEQFF.

This clone was recorded once. The J gene is TRBJ1-4, the V gene TRBV5-1; 10 nucleotides match TRBD1. The length of the CDR3 is 16 residues. With V trimmed by 5 bases and J by 0 bases, 4 bases remained unmatched. CDR1 is SGHRS and CDR2 is YFSETQ in the germline V gene. The CDR3 DNA reads TGCGCCAGCAGAACCGGACAGGGGGCAACTAATGAAAAACTGTTTTTT. Translated, it gives CASRTGQGATNEKLFF.

The J gene is TRBJ1-1, the V gene TRBV11-2; D gene ambiguous. Germline-derived CDR1 and CDR2 are SGHAT and FQNNGV. V gave up 5 bases and J gave up 1 base, with 23 bases separating them. The CDR3 covers 18 residues. The CDR3 loop reads CASSRAVVSGSWNTEAFF. The CDR3 region has the DNA TGTGCCAGCAGCCGGGCAGTGGTCTCGGGGTCGTGGAACACTGAAGCTTTCTTT.

The chain combines TRBV7-9 with TRBJ1-5, with a tentative D call TRBD1 (5 bases). The V gene lost 6 bases and the J gene lost 2 bases, with 14 bases spanning the gap. This CDR3 spans 15 amino acids. Looked up from germline, CDR1 is SEHNR and CDR2 is FQNEAQ (reference sequence). The CDR3 nucleotides are TGTGCCAGCAGACCTCAGGGCGGGGGCAATCAGCCCCAGCATTTT. Residues: CASRPQGGGNQPQHF.

The rearrangement links TRBV30 to TRBJ1-5; D ambiguous. Trimming removed 8 bases at V and 6 bases at J, with 14 bases between. CDR3 length equals 12 residues. CDR1 is GTSNPN, CDR2 SVGIG, per germline (reference sequence). The CDR3 nucleotides read TGTGCCGGTCAGGAAGAGGGTCAGCCCCAGCATTTT. Its translation is CAGQEEGQPQHF.

The chain links TRBV21-1 to TRBJ2-7. TRBV21-1 is listed as a pseudogene. The CDR3 runs 13 residues. CDR3 DNA: TGTGCCAGCAGCAAAGGCCGTAGGGACGAGCAGTACTTC. It is translated as CASSKGRRDEQYF.

The genes are TRBV11-2 and TRBJ1-1; D gene unclear. The CDR3 runs to 12 residues. Trimming took off 3 bases at V and 7 bases at J, with 9 bases between the two ends. From germline, CDR1 is SGHAT and CDR2 FQNNGV. CDR3 residues: CASSFPQREAFF. As DNA, the CDR3 is TGTGCCAGCAGCTTCCCCCAGCGTGAAGCTTTCTTT.

This chain uses TRBV4-2 with TRBJ2-5; D gene ambiguous. This CDR3 has 13 residues. V lost 1 base, J lost 5 bases, and 8 bases lay in between. Looked up from germline, CDR1 is LGHNA and CDR2 is YNFKEQ. The CDR3 nucleotides are TGTGCCAGCAGCCAAGCTAGGGTGGAGACCCAGTACTTC. It specifies CASSQARVETQYF.

The chain is built from TRBV7-7 and TRBJ2-5; TRBD1 matches at 10 bases. Trimming removed 6 bases from V and 4 bases from J; junction bases left unmatched: 2. This CDR3 has 13 residues. CDR1 and CDR2 (germline): SSHAT, FNYEAQ (reference sequence). Written as DNA, the CDR3 is TGTGCCAGCAGTGGACAGGGGGGAGAGACCCAGTACTTC. This translates into CASSGQGGETQYF.